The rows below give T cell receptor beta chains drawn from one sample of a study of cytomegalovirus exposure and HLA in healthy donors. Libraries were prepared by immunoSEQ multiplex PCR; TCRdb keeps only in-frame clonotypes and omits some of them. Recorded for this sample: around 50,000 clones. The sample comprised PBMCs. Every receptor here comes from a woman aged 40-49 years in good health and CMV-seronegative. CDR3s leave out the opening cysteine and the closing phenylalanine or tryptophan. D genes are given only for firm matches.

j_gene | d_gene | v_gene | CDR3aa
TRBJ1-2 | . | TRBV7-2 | ASSRQYGSYGYT
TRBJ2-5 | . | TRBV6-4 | ASSRTGSTQETQY
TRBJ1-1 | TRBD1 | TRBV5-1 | ASSYQGESEAF
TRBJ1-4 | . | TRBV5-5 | ASSFQGDEKLF
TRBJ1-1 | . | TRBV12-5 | ASDRSGYMNTEAF
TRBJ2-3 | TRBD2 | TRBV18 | ASSTGLADGTDTQY
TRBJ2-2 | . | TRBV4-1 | ASSQVGTPTGELF
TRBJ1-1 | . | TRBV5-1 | ASSLDRPNTEAF
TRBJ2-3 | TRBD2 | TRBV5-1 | ASSSTLAGSTDTQY
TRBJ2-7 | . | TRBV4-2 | ASSQQGRTYEQY
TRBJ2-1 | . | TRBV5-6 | ASSSSWANEQF
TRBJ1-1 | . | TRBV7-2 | ASSLETHSEAF
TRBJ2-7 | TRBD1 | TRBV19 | ASSSSGQGAEEQY
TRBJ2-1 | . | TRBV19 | ASSIREGTDEQF
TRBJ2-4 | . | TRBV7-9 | ASSRTQDSVIQY
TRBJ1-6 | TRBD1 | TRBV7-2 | ASSLRGQGFSSYNSPLH
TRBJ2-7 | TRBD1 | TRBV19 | ASSLHRDSVYEQY
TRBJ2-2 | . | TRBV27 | ATSRGSDTGELF
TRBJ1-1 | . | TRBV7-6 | ASSQNMNTEAF
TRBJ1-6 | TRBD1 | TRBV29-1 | SAGQGANSPLH
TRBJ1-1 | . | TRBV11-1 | ASSSSTGFMNTEAF
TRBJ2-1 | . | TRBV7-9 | ASSAPGLNRNEQF
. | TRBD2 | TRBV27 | ASSWGLDKSEQY
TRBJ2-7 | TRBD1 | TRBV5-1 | ASSTRQGDRYEQY
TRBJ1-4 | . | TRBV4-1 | ASSQGPFATNEKLF
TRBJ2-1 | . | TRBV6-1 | ASSPKGSGWSEQF
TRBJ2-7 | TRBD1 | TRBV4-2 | ASSRSGTGNHEQY
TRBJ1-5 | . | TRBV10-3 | AISVNNQPQH
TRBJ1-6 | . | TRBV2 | ASSEYAGGGSPLH
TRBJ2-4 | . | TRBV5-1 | ASSLNPGAGAKNIQY
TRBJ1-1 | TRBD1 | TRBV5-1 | ASSLGQGANTEAF
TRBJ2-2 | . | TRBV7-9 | ASNPGSNTGELF
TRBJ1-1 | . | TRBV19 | ASSGEMNTEAF
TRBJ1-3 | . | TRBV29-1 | SVGRVSSGNTIY
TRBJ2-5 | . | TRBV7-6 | ASSSPARETQY
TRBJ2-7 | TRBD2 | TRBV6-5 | ASSLGLAGTYEQY
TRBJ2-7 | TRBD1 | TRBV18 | ASSPDRPDYEQY
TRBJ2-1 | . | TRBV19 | ASRYRGSYNEQF
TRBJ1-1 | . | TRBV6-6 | ASSSTTENTEAF
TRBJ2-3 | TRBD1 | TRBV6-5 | ASNPRPGQAHTQY
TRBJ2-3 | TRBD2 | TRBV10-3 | AISPGLATDTQY
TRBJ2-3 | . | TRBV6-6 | ASSVLDTQY
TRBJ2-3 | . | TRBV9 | ASSVVGDTDTQY
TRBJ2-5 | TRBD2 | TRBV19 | ASSISLAGGPGETQY
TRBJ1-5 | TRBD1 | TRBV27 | ASRLTGFSNQPQH
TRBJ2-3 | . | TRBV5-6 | ASSRVTGYTDTQY
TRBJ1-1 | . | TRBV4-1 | ASSQYRENTEAF
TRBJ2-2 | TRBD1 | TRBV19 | ASSMQGASGELF
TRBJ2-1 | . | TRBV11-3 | ASSSGNEQF
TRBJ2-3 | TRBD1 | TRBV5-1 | ASSRSRGQVVDTQY
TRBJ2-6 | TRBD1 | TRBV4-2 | ASSPRDSSGANVLT
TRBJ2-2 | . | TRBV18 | ASSPGGPSTGELF
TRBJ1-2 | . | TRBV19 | AVGGGGYGYT
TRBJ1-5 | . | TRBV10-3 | AITRRPAEPQH
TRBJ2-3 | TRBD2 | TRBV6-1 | ASSGAGGADTQY
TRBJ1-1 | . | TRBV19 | ASGPRQTNTEAF
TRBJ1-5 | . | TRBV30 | AWEGGENQPQH
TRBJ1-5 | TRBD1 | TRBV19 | ASSIPGQGVQPQH
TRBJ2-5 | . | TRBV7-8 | ASSLEALETQY